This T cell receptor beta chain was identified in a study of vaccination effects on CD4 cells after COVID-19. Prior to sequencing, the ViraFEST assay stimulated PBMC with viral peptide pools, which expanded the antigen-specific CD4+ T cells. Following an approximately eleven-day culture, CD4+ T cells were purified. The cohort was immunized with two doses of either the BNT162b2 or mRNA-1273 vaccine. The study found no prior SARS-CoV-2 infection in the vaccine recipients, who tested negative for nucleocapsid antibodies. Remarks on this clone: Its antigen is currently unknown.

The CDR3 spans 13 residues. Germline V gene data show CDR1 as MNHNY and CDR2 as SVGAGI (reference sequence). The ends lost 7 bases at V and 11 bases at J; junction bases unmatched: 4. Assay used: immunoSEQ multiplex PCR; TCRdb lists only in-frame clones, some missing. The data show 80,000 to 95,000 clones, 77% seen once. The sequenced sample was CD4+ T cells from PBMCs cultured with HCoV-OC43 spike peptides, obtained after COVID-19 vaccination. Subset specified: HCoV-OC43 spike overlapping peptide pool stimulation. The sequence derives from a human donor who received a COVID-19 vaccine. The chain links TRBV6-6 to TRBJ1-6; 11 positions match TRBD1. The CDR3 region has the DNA TGTGCCAGCACCGGGACAGGGGGGCCACCCCTCCACTTT. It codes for CASTGTGGPPLHF.